This record looks at one TCR beta chain sequence and its context. There are many counts of this clonotype. The antigen it recognizes is unknown. The record has no base qualities; no much larger clone is one base away. From a lookup of the germline V gene, CDR1 and CDR2 are LGHNA and YNFKEQ. The CDR3 numbers 13 residues from cysteine through phenylalanine. Kept here is only the CDR3 DNA, which spans 39 bases and is read in frame from base 1. A distance of 7 bases separates the germline ends of V and J, which lose 3 bases and 1 base respectively. This sample stems from a study of CD8 T cells in ankylosing spondylitis (dated 2017 in TCRdb). About the full investigation: To find TCR variants linked to disease, the study profiled T cell receptor beta repertoires in ankylosing spondylitis patients and healthy donors. In total, the full study cohort was made up of 108 healthy donors and roughly 27 ankylosing spondylitis patients. Peripheral blood samples were taken, and synovial fluid was additionally collected from ankylosing spondylitis patients.

General conclusions and limits of the study: Blood from ankylosing spondylitis patients appeared to be characterized by a TCR beta motif composed of under 10 highly homologous amino acid variants. Some of the motif variants had been reported before in the synovial fluid and blood of reactive arthritis patients, a finding that suggests common disease-initiation mechanisms. The disease-linked clones had a CD8+ phenotype and were found at relatively low frequencies in peripheral blood. The disease-linked clones were reported to be significantly enriched in matched synovial fluid samples from ankylosing spondylitis patients.

This sample was sequenced with an Illumina HiSeq 2500. Quantitative 5'-RACE with molecular barcodes was used to prepare TCR beta libraries. The paper's processing steps were these. Disease-linked TCR variants were identified with a new computational method built on a probabilistic model of VDJ rearrangement. Starting from the raw public reads, TCRdb applied fastp trimming at Q25, assembled clones with MiXCR and retained in-frame beta chains. Each record represents a unique CDR3 protein, reported with the most common genes and DNA among its rows. The V and J calls, along with clone size, are taken from TCRdb and not from the paper's own processing. This sample gives 380,000 or so distinct CDR3 sequences in total; 20% of them show up just once. The leading ten clones occupy around 13% of the sample.

The sequenced sample was blood, either unsorted or a sorted T cell fraction (not recorded which). The V gene is TRBV4-2 and the J gene is TRBJ2-7; no D gene is confidently identified. The TCR comes from a male donor with ankylosing spondylitis or in good health (not recorded which). The CDR3: CASSQAPSYEQYF. At the DNA level, the sequence is TGTGCCAGCAGCCAGGCTCCATCCTACGAGCAGTACTTC.